Shown below are 31 T cell receptor beta chains from a single sample sequenced in a study of blood T cell repertoires in COVID-19. Data came from immunoSEQ multiplex PCR; TCRdb stores just in-frame clones and leaves some out. Among over 200,000 clones, 81% were seen once, and the ten largest hold 7.9%. The sequencing sample was made of peripheral blood. Receptors originate from a woman aged 80 or over with acute or convalescent COVID-19.

This clone was observed at least ten times. This chain links TRBV5-7 with TRBJ1-5, with D maybe TRBD1 (5 bases). TRBV5-7 is reported as an ORF; its role is uncertain. The CDR3 extends over 18 amino acids. V lost 3 bases to trimming and J lost 0 bases, with 19 bases between them. This CDR3 is CASSWGDPGLNSNQPQHF. The CDR3 nucleotides read TGTGCCAGCAGCTGGGGGGACCCCGGTCTAAATAGCAATCAGCCCCAGCATTTT.

The sample holds many counts of this clone. The sample contains more than one DNA sequence encoding this CDR3. V gene TRBV19 combines with J gene TRBJ1-5; 9 bases are shared with TRBD1. In germline, CDR1 is LNHDA, CDR2 SQIVND (reference sequence). Unmatched junction bases numbered 9, after V lost 8 bases and J lost 7 bases. The CDR3 length is 14 residues. CDR3: CASVPGQGNQPQHF. CDR3 bases: TGTGCCAGTGTACCCGGACAGGGGAACCAGCCCCAGCATTTT.

J is TRBJ2-5 and V is TRBV2; maybe TRBD2 (5 bases). Germline V gives CDR1 SNHLY, CDR2 FYNNEI. The CDR3 runs to 13 residues. The V gene lost 8 bases and the J gene lost 5 bases, with 15 bases spanning the gap. CDR3 DNA sequence: TGTGCCAGCGATGGCCAGCCGGGGGAGACCCAGTACTTC. Protein: CASDGQPGETQYF.

This chain uses TRBV5-5 with TRBJ1-5, with a tentative D call TRBD1 (6 bases). The CDR3 runs 13 residues. The V and J ends lost 3 bases and 4 bases respectively, with 8 bases between them. CDR1 is SGHKS and CDR2 is YYEKEE in the germline V gene (reference sequence). The CDR3 DNA sequence: TGTGCCAGCAGCTCAGGGGAGAATCAGCCCCAGCATTTT. This sequence encodes CASSSGENQPQHF.

The chain employs TRBV21-1 and TRBJ1-4; the table's D call, TRBD1, has no DNA check behind it. TRBV21-1 is shown as a pseudogene. The length of the CDR3 is 16 residues. CDR3 sequence (DNA): TGTGCCAGCAGCACCAGGACACACCGAACTAATGAAAAACTGTTTTTT. It yields the protein CASSTRTHRTNEKLFF.

The chain recombines TRBV11-3 with TRBJ2-1, with 13 bases lining up with TRBD2. CDR1 and CDR2 (germline): SGHNT, YENEEA. J was trimmed by 2 bases and V by 6 bases; bases with no gene match: 7. The CDR3 runs to 17 residues. CDR3: CASSFRTSGGPYNEQFF. DNA of the CDR3: TGTGCCAGCAGTTTCAGGACTAGCGGGGGCCCCTACAATGAGCAGTTCTTC.

The chain employs TRBV4-1 and TRBJ2-3; D might be TRBD2 (6 bases). The germline V and J ends were trimmed by 1 base and 0 bases, with 20 bases remaining between them. The CDR3 covers 19 residues. Germline-derived CDR1 and CDR2 are MGHRA and YSYEKL. The CDR3 sequence: CASSQALADGRSSTDTQYF. CDR3 coding DNA: TGCGCCAGCAGCCAAGCGTTAGCGGATGGGCGGAGTAGCACAGATACGCAGTATTTT.

The chain joins TRBV20-1 to TRBJ2-3; D is ambiguous. This CDR3 is 11 amino acids long. The germline V and J ends were trimmed by 3 bases and 6 bases, with 7 bases remaining between them. CDR1 DFQATT and CDR2 SNEGSKA come from the germline V gene (reference sequence). The CDR3 sequence: CSARAVDTQYF. The CDR3 region has the DNA TGCAGTGCTAGGGCCGTGGATACGCAGTATTTT.

This clone was detected only once. The rearrangement joins TRBV2 to TRBJ2-7, with 12 bases identical to TRBD1. The V gene end was trimmed by 6 bases and the J gene end by 4 bases; junction bases not matched to a gene: 10. The germline V gene has CDR1 SNHLY and CDR2 FYNNEI. This CDR3 is built from 16 residues. As DNA, the CDR3 is TGTGCCAGCAGAACCCTTAGGGACAGGGGGCGGTACGAGCAGTACTTC. Its translation is CASRTLRDRGRYEQYF.

The chain couples TRBV6-5 to TRBJ1-5; 7 positions match TRBD1. Germline V CDR1 and CDR2: MNHEY, SVGAGI. This CDR3 contains 13 residues. V trimming: 7 bases; J trimming: 2 bases; junction bases outside the gene matches: 2. The CDR3 spells CASTDRGNQPQHF. The CDR3 DNA reads as TGTGCCAGCACCGACAGGGGCAATCAGCCCCAGCATTTT.

The rearrangement uses TRBV19 and TRBJ2-1, with 11 positions matching TRBD1. The CDR3 sequence is 20 residues long. Germline V gene sequence: CDR1 LNHDA, CDR2 SQIVND (reference sequence). V was pared by 3 bases and J by 3 bases, with 16 bases of the junction left unmatched. The DNA of the CDR3 is TGTGCCAGTAGTATCCGGGGGACAGGGGGAGCTAGCGGGATCTACAATGAGCAGTTCTTC. This translates into CASSIRGTGGASGIYNEQFF.

The CDR3 DNA follows: TGTGCCAGCAGTCATCCGGGACTAGCCGGAGAGACCCAGTACTTC. Protein: CASSHPGLAGETQYF. The chain combines TRBV27 with TRBJ2-5, with 9 bases identical to TRBD2. V gave up 5 bases and J gave up 4 bases; unmatched junction bases: 8. This CDR3 has 15 amino acids. The germline CDR1 and CDR2 sequences are MNHEY and SMNVEV (reference sequence).

The CDR3: CASSPFFTTGNQPQHF. The CDR3 DNA is TGTGCCAGCTCACCATTCTTTACGACAGGGAATCAGCCCCAGCATTTT. This chain connects TRBV18 to TRBJ1-5, with TRBD1 matching over 7 bases. The germline V gene encodes CDR1 KGHSH and CDR2 LQKENI. This CDR3 is built from 16 residues. With V trimmed by 2 bases and J by 4 bases, 8 bases remained unmatched.

This clone was found once. The gene calls are TRBV5-1 and TRBJ2-2; no firm D call. There are 15 residues in the CDR3. The germline V gene encodes CDR1 SGHRS and CDR2 YFSETQ. The V and J ends lost 1 base and 3 bases respectively, with 10 bases between them. This chain's CDR3 is CASSLHSVDTGELFF. The CDR3 DNA sequence: TGCGCCAGCAGCTTGCACAGTGTAGACACCGGGGAGCTGTTTTTT.

The genes are TRBV7-9 and TRBJ2-7; 9 positions match TRBD1. Trimming removed 5 bases from V and 7 bases from J; junction bases left unmatched: 9. This CDR3 comprises 14 residues. Germline V gene sequence: CDR1 SEHNR, CDR2 FQNEAQ (reference sequence). DNA for the CDR3: TGTGCCAGCAGCAAGGACAGGGGTAGAGGGGAGCAGTACTTC. This sequence encodes CASSKDRGRGEQYF.

CDR3 DNA sequence: TGTGCCAGCAGTGACCGGGCAGGGATTAACTATGGCTACACCTTC. It specifies CASSDRAGINYGYTF. The chain joins TRBV6-4 to TRBJ1-2, with a tentative D call TRBD1 (5 bases). The CDR3 runs 15 residues. Germline loops: CDR1 MRHNA, CDR2 SNTAGT. Between the trimmed V and J ends, which lost 2 bases and 1 base, there was a span of 11 bases.

The CDR3 spells CASSVDRAGTGELFF. CDR3 bases: TGTGCCAGCAGCGTCGACAGGGCGGGCACCGGGGAGCTGTTTTTT. The V and J genes are TRBV9 and TRBJ2-2; TRBD1 matches at 7 bases. This CDR3 contains 15 residues. Germline V lookup: CDR1 SGDLS, CDR2 YYNGEE. The ends lost 2 bases at V and 4 bases at J; junction bases unmatched: 5.

The DNA for the CDR3 is TGTGCCACCTCACAGGGGGGCCCTGGAAACACCATATATTTT. Protein product: CATSQGGPGNTIYF. This sequence joins TRBV19 and TRBJ1-3, with TRBD1 matching 8 bases. CDR1 is LNHDA and CDR2 is SQIVND in the germline V gene (reference sequence). V was clipped by 10 bases and J by 2 bases; unmatched bases: 7. The CDR3 length is 14 residues.

The J gene is TRBJ1-6, the V gene TRBV7-2; 7 positions match TRBD1. V shed 5 bases, J shed 10 bases, and the junction held 11 bases outside the gene matches. Germline lookup yields CDR1 SGHTA and CDR2 FQGNSA. This CDR3 has 15 amino acids. CDR3 protein: CASSAQGGAGSPLHF. Here the CDR3 DNA reads TGTGCCAGCAGCGCCCAAGGGGGCGCGGGGTCACCCCTCCACTTT.

The chain uses TRBV19 and TRBJ2-6; D perhaps matches TRBD1 (6 bases). Trimming cost V 3 bases and J 0 bases, with 12 bases left between them. Germline V gene lookup returns CDR1 LNHDA and CDR2 SQIVND (reference sequence). CDR3 length: 17 residues. DNA of the CDR3: TGTGCCAGTAGTATCGGACAGAGACTCTCTGGGGCCAACGTCCTGACTTTC. As protein: CASSIGQRLSGANVLTF.

This clone was picked up a small number of times. This chain joins TRBV4-1 and TRBJ1-4; TRBD1 is a possible D gene (6 bases). The germline V and J ends were trimmed by 0 bases and 6 bases, with 11 bases remaining between them. The CDR3 length is 15 residues. The germline V gene has CDR1 MGHRA and CDR2 YSYEKL. The CDR3 coding sequence is TGCGCCAGCAGCCAAGATGGGGGCAACGATGAAAAACTGTTTTTT. This translates into CASSQDGGNDEKLFF.

In its sample, this clone was seen a few times. This sequence joins TRBV28 and TRBJ1-2, with 8 bases that match TRBD1. Germline V gives CDR1 MDHEN, CDR2 SYDVKM. CDR3 length: 14 residues. With V trimmed by 6 bases and J by 4 bases, 7 bases remained unmatched. The CDR3 nucleotides are TGTGCCAGCAGCAGACAGGGGATTGGCTATGGCTACACCTTC. Translation: CASSRQGIGYGYTF.

The gene calls are TRBV14 and TRBJ1-1; 7 bases match TRBD1. CDR1 SGHDN and CDR2 FVKESK come from the germline V gene. Unmatched junction bases numbered 5, after V lost 4 bases and J lost 6 bases. This CDR3 has 13 residues. CDR3 loop: CASSLRQGAEAFF. The CDR3 bases are TGTGCCAGCAGCCTCAGACAGGGCGCTGAAGCTTTCTTT.

The chain's CDR3 is CASSLTLSGRDYNEQFF. The CDR3, as DNA: TGTGCCAGCAGCTTGACTCTTAGCGGGAGGGACTACAATGAGCAGTTCTTC. The chain combines TRBV5-6 with TRBJ2-1, with 11 bases identical to TRBD2. Germline CDR1 is SGHDT and CDR2 is YYEEEE. V dropped 1 base and J dropped 3; count of bases not matched to a gene: 6. The CDR3 spans 17 residues.

This clone was seen only a few times. V usage is TRBV7-8 and J usage is TRBJ1-2, with 8 bases lining up with TRBD1. Germline CDR1 is SGHVS and CDR2 is FQNEAQ. The junction had 1 base not matched to a gene; V was cut back by 2 bases and J by 2 bases. The CDR3 runs 14 residues. The CDR3 DNA reads as TGTGCCAGCAGCTTACGACAGGGGAACTATGGCTACACCTTC. Translating it yields CASSLRQGNYGYTF.

The chain has TRBV7-6 and TRBJ2-7, with a tentative D call TRBD2 (7 bases). Germline V gene data show CDR1 as SGHVS and CDR2 as FNYEAQ. The CDR3 totals 15 residues. V was trimmed by 3 bases and J by 2 bases, leaving 14 bases between them. The CDR3, as DNA: TGTGCCAGCAGCTTGGGGGCGGGAGCGCCCTACGAGCAGTACTTC. Amino acids: CASSLGAGAPYEQYF.

This clone appeared once. The chain has TRBV7-7 and TRBJ1-5; 8 bases map to TRBD1. Trimming cost V 5 bases and J 3 bases; bases outside gene matches: 12. The CDR3 loop spans 17 amino acids. Germline V CDR1 and CDR2: SSHAT, FNYEAQ (reference sequence). The DNA for the CDR3 is TGTGCCAGCAGCCTCAATCCCGGGACAGGATACAATCAGCCCCAGCATTTT. As protein: CASSLNPGTGYNQPQHF.

V and J are TRBV7-2 and TRBJ2-5; D ambiguous. Germline CDR1 SGHTA, CDR2 FQGNSA. V shed 5 bases and J shed 2 bases, with 6 bases lying between them. There are 12 residues in the CDR3. In DNA, the CDR3 is TGTGCCAGCAGCCCGACACAAGAGACCCAGTACTTC. It codes for CASSPTQETQYF.

This clone was recorded once. The genes are TRBV5-1 and TRBJ2-5, with 8 bases that match TRBD2. The CDR3 consists of 17 residues. Germline V gives CDR1 SGHRS, CDR2 YFSETQ. V shed 0 bases and J 5 bases; nucleotides not matched to a gene: 12. The CDR3 loop reads CASSLATSGGGFETQYF. DNA for the CDR3: TGCGCCAGCAGCTTGGCCACGAGCGGGGGAGGGTTCGAGACCCAGTACTTC.

Only one count was recorded for this clone. The V gene is TRBV2, the J gene TRBJ2-7; TRBD1 agrees at 9 bases. CDR1 is SNHLY and CDR2 is FYNNEI in the germline V gene. The CDR3 extends over 14 amino acids. V trimming: 6 bases; J trimming: 7 bases; junction bases outside the gene matches: 10. The CDR3, as DNA: TGTGCCAGCAGCGAGGGACAGGGACCGTGGGAGCAGTACTTC. Encoded protein: CASSEGQGPWEQYF.

This clone was seen a handful of times. CDR3 sequence: CASSFRQPTNEKLFF. CDR3 DNA: TGTGCCAGTAGTTTTCGACAGCCAACTAATGAAAAACTGTTTTTT. This sequence joins TRBV19 and TRBJ1-4, with a tentative D call TRBD1 (5 bases). With 5 bases removed from V and 0 bases from J, the gap between germline ends came to 10 bases. This CDR3 has 15 residues. Germline V gives CDR1 LNHDA, CDR2 SQIVND (reference sequence). Full variable domain (missing parts from reference TRBV19 and TRBJ1-4): DGGITQSPKYLFRKEGQNVTLSCEQNLNHDAMYWYRQDPGQGLRLIYYSQIVNDFQKGDIAEGYSVSREKKESFPLTVTSAQKNPTAFYLCASSFRQPTNEKLFFGSGTQLSVL.